Below, one T cell receptor (beta chain) is given with its context. The record originates from a study of CD8 T cells in Susac syndrome. Study-level information: The Susac syndrome patients were therapy-naive, on corticosteroids, or on intravenous immunoglobulin alone at blood draw.

About 0.45 to 1 ug RNA was reverse transcribed with random hexamers. TCRdb independently ran MiXCR on the immunoSEQ multiplex PCR reads; one entry per CDR3 protein. The sample has roughly 75,000 distinct CDR3 sequences, 90% to 95% seen once; the top ten hold about 0.14%. The TCR sequence derives from a human donor with Susac syndrome. The sample consisted of CD4+ T cells from PBMCs.

The CDR3 protein is CASSFGLAGYGEQFF. The CDR3 DNA reads TGTGCCAGCAGCTTTGGACTAGCGGGGTATGGTGAGCAGTTCTTC. This chain links TRBV7-3 with TRBJ2-1; 12 bases map to TRBD2. CDR3 length: 15 amino acids. After removal of 3 bases from V and 9 bases from J, the junction contained 6 bases not matched to a gene. CDR1 and CDR2 (germline): SGHTA, FQGTGA.